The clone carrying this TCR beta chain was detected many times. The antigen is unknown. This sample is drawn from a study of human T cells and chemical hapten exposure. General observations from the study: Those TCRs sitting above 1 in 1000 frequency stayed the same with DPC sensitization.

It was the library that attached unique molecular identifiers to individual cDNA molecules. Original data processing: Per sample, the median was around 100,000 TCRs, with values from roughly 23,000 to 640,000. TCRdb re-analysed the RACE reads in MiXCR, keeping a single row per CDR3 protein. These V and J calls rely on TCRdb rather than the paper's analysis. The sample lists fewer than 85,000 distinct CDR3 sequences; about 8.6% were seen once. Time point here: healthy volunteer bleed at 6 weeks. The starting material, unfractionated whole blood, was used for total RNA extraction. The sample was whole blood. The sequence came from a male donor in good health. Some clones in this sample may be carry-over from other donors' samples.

The CDR3 is CASSLDRTTDTQYF. CDR3 nucleotide sequence: TGTGCCAGCAGCTTAGACAGGACCACAGATACGCAGTATTTT. The J gene is TRBJ2-3, the V gene TRBV11-2; D uncertain. Trimming shortened V by 0 bases and J by 2 bases, and 6 bases separated the two germline ends. This CDR3 contains 14 residues. Per the germline V gene, CDR1 is SGHAT and CDR2 is FQNNGV.